This T cell receptor beta chain was retrieved from a study of cytomegalovirus exposure and HLA in healthy donors. Worth noting for this clone: Its antigen remains unknown.

Points from the study as a whole: A highly shared variant cluster was judged a likely technical artifact. According to the study, roughly 180 TCR beta chains were cytomegalovirus-associated.

Primers: 60 Vbeta forward and 13 Jbeta reverse. Clones were read by immunoSEQ multiplex PCR, and TCRdb kept only the in-frame ones, dropping some. The sample consists of about 160,000 clones, around three quarters of them appearing once. The CDR3 has 17 residues. Germline CDR1 is SGDLS and CDR2 is YYNGEE. V dropped 0 bases and J dropped 4; count of bases not matched to a gene: 11. Healthy bone marrow donors supplied every sample. The chain carries TRBV9 and TRBJ1-2, with 8 bases that match TRBD1. This receptor was taken from a man aged 35-49 years in good health and CMV-seropositive. Sample: PBMCs. Here the CDR3 reads CASSVEPFWTGPYGYTF. CDR3 DNA sequence: TGTGCCAGCAGCGTAGAGCCTTTTTGGACAGGGCCCTATGGCTACACCTTC.